This TCR beta chain is drawn from a study of T-cell reconstitution after alpha-beta-depleted transplantation in children. Study outcomes and limitations: Some patients' high day-60 TCRbeta diversity was traced to surviving recipient T cells and thymic progenitors. The study reportedly traced alpha-beta T cells about two months after transplant to several hundred expanded graft clones. At the one-year point after transplant, T-cell counts and TCRbeta diversity were found to come mostly from T cells that had been newly produced.

TCRbeta library construction was performed incorporating unique molecular identifiers. Each CDR3 protein gets one entry after TCRdb re-called the PCR reads with MiXCR. The repertoire holds about 600,000 distinct CDR3 sequences, with roughly 23% as singletons. This clonotype was recorded a few times. Its antigen is not identified. CDR3 size: 15 residues. V lost 3 bases and J lost 3, with 15 bases in between. This receptor was obtained from a boy younger than two who had a stem cell transplant for acute myeloid leukemia, so the T cells may come from the graft donor. V gene TRBV12-3 or TRBV12-4 combines with J gene TRBJ2-7; D is perhaps TRBD2 (5 bases). Source: PBMCs, mostly from graft donor cells, taken 360 days after TCRalphabeta/CD19-depleted stem cell transplant. Here the CDR3 reads CASSFHKAAIYEQYV. In DNA form, the CDR3 reads TGTGCCAGCAGTTTCCATAAAGCGGCAATCTACGAGCAGTACGTC.